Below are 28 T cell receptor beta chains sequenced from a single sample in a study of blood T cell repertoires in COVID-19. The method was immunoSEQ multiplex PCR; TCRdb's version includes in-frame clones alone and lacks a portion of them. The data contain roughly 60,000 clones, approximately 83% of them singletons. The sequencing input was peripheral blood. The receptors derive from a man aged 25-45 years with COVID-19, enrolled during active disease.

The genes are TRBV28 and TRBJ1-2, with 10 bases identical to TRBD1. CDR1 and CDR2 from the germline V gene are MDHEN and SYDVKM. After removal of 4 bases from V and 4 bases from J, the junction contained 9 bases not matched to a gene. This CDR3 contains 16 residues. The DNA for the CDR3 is TGTGCCAGCAGTTCTCTCCGGGACAGGGGACCCTATGGCTACACCTTC. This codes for CASSSLRDRGPYGYTF.

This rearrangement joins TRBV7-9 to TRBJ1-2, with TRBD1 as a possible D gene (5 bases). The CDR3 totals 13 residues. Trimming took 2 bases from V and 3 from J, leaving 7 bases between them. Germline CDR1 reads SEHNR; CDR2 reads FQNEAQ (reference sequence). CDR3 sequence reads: CASSLSQDYGYTF. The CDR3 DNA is TGTGCCAGCAGCTTATCACAGGACTATGGCTACACCTTC.

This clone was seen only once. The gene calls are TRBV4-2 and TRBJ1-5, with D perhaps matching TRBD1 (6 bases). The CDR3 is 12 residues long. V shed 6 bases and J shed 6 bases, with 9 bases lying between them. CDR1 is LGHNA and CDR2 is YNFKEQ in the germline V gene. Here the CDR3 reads CASRGRGQPQHF. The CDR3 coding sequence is TGTGCCAGCAGAGGCAGGGGTCAGCCCCAGCATTTT.

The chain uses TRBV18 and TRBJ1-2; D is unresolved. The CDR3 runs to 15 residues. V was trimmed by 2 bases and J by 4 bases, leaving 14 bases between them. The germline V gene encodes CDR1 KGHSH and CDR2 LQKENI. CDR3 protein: CASSPTGAQGYGYTF. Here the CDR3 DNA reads TGTGCCAGCTCACCAACGGGAGCCCAAGGCTATGGCTACACCTTC.

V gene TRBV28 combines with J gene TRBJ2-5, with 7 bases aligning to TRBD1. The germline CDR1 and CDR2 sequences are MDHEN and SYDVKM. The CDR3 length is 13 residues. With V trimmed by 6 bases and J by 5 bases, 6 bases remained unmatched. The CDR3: CASRLPRGETQYF. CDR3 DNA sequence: TGTGCCAGCAGACTTCCCAGGGGGGAGACCCAGTACTTC. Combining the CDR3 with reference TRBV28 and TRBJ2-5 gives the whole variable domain DVKVTQSSRYLVKRTGEKVFLECVQDMDHENMFWYRQDPGLGLRLIYFSYDVKMKEKGDIPEGYSVSREKKERFSLILESASTNQTSMYLCASRLPRGETQYFGPGTRLLVL.

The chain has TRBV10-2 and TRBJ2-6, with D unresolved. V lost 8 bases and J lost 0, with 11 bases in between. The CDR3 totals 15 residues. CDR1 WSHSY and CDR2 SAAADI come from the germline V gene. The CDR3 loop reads CASQKQSSGANVLTF. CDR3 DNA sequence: TGCGCCAGCCAAAAACAAAGCTCTGGGGCCAACGTCCTGACTTTC.

The CDR3 spells CASSRDSSWRYGYTF. The DNA of the CDR3 is TGTGCCAGCAGCCGAGACTCCTCCTGGAGGTATGGCTACACCTTC. The chain recombines TRBV7-9 with TRBJ1-2; no definite D call. From germline, CDR1 is SEHNR and CDR2 FQNEAQ (reference sequence). The germline V and J ends were trimmed by 5 bases and 5 bases, with 18 bases remaining between them. The CDR3 totals 15 residues.

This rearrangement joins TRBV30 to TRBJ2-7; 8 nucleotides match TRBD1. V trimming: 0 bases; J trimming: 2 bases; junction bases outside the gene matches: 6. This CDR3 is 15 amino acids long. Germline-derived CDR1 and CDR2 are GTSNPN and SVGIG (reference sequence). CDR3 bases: TGTGCCTGGAGTGTACCAGGGGGCGACACCTACGAGCAGTACTTC. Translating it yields CAWSVPGGDTYEQYF.

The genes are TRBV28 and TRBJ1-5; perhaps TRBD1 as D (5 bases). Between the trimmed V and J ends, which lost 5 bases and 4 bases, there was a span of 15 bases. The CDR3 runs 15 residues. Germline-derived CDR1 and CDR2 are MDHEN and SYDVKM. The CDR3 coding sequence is TGTGCCAGCAGTGGGGCAGGGTCTAGAAATCAGCCCCAGCATTTT. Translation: CASSGAGSRNQPQHF.

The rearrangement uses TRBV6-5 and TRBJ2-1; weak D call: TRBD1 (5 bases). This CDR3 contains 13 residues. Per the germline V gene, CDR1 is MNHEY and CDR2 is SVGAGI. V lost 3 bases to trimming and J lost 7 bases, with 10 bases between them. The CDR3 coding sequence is TGTGCCAGCAGTTATCGACAGAAGAATGAGCAGTTCTTC. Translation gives CASSYRQKNEQFF.

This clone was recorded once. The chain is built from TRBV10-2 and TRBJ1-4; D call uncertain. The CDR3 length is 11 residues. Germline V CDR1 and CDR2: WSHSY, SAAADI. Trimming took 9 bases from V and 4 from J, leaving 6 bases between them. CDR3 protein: CASRHNEKLFF. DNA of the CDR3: TGCGCCAGTCGACATAATGAAAAACTGTTTTTT.

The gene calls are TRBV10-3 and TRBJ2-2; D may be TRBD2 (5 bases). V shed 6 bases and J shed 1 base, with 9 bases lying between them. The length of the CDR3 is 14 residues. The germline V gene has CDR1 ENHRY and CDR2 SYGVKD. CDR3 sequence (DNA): TGTGCCATCAGCCCTCGGGAGAACACCGGGGAGCTGTTTTTT. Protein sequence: CAISPRENTGELFF.

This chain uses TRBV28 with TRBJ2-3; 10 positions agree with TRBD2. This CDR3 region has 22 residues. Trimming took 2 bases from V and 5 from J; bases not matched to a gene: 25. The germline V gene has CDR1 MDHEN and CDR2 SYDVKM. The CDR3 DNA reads TGTGCCAGCAGTTTAGATGTAGGGAGAGCAGCCCCGACTAGCGGGCGCCAAGATACGCAGTATTTT. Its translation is CASSLDVGRAAPTSGRQDTQYF.

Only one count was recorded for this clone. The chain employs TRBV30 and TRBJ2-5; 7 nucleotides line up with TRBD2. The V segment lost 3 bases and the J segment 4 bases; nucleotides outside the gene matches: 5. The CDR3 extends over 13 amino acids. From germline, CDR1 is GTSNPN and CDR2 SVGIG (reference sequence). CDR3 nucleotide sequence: TGTGCCTGGAGGAGGGAGGGAAGAGAGACCCAGTACTTC. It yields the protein CAWRREGRETQYF.

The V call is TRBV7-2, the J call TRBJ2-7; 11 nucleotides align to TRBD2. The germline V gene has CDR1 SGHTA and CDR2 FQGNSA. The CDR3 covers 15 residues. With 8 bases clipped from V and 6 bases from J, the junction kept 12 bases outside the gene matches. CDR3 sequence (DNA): TGTGCCAGCGGATGGCGACTAGCGGGAACCGGCGAGCAGTACTTC. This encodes CASGWRLAGTGEQYF.

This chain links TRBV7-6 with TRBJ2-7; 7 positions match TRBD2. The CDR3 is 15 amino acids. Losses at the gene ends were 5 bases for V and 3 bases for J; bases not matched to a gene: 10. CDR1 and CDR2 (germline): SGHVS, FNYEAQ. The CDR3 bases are TGTGCCAGCAGCACTCAGAGCGGGGCTAACTACGAGCAGTACTTC. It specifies CASSTQSGANYEQYF.

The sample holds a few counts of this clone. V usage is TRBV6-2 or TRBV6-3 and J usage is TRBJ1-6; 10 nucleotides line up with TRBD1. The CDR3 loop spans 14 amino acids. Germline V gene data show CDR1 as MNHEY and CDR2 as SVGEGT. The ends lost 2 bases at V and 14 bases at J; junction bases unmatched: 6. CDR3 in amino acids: CASSYKTGGQALHF. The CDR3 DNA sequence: TGTGCCAGCAGTTACAAGACAGGGGGCCAGGCCCTCCACTTT.

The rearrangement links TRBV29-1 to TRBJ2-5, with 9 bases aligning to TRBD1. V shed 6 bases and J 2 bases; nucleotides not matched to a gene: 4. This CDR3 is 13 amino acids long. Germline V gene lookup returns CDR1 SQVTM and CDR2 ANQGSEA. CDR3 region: CSVPGTGQETQYF. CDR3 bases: TGCAGCGTGCCCGGGACAGGGCAAGAGACCCAGTACTTC.

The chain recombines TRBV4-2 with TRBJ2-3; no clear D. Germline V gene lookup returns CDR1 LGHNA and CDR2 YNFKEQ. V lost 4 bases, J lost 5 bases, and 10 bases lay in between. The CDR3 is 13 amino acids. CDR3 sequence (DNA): TGTGCCAGCAGCCGAGATGACTTAGATACGCAGTATTTT. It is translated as CASSRDDLDTQYF.

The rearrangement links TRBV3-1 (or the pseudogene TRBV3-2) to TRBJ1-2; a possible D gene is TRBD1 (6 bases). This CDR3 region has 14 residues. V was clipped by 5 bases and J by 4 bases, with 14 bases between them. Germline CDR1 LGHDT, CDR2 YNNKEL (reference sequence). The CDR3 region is CASSKDTGFYGYTF. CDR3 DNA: TGTGCCAGCAGCAAGGATACAGGGTTCTATGGCTACACCTTC.

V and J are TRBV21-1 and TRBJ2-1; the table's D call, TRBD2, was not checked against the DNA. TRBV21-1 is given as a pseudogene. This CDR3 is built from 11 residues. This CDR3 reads CASVPGNEQFF. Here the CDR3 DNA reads TGTGCCAGCGTGCCCGGCAATGAGCAGTTCTTC.

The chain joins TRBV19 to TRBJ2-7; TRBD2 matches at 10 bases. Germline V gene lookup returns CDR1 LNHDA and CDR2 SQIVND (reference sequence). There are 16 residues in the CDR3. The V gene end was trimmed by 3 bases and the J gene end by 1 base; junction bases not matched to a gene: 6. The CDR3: CASSMYASGSSYEQYF. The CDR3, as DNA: TGTGCCAGTAGTATGTACGCTAGCGGGAGTTCCTACGAGCAGTACTTC.

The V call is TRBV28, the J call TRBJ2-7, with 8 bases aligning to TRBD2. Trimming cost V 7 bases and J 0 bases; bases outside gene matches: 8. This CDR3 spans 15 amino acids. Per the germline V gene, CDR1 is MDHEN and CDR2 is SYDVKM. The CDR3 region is CASTPRSGSSYEQYF. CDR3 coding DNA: TGTGCCAGCACCCCTCGCAGCGGGAGCTCCTACGAGCAGTACTTC.

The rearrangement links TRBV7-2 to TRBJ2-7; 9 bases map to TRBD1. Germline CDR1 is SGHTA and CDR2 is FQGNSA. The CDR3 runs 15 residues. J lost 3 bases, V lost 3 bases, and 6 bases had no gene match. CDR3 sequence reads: CASSFDRGTGYEQYF. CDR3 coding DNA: TGTGCCAGCAGCTTTGACAGGGGGACAGGCTACGAGCAGTACTTC.

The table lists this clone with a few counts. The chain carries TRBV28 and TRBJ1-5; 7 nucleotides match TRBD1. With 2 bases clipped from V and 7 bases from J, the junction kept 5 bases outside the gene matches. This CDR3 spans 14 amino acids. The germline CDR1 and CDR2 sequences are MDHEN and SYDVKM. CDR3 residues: CASSLGGQFQPQHF. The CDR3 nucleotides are TGTGCCAGCAGTTTAGGGGGACAGTTCCAGCCCCAGCATTTT.

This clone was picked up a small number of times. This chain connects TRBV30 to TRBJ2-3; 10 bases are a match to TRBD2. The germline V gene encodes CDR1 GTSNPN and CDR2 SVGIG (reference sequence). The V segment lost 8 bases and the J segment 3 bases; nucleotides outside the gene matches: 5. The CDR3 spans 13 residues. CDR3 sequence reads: CAGGTSETDTQYF. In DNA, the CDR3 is TGTGCCGGGGGGACTAGCGAGACAGATACGCAGTATTTT.

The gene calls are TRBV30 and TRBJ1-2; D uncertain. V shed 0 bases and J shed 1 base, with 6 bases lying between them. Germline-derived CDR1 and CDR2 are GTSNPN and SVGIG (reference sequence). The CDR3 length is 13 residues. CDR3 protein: CAWSVSDNYGYTF. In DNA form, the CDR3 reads TGTGCCTGGAGTGTTTCAGATAACTATGGCTACACCTTC.

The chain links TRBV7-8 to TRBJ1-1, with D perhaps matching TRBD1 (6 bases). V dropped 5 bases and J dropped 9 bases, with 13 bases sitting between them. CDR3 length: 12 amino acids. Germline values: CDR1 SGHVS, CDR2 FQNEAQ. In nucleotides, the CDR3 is TGTGCCAGCAGCCAGGAGGACAGTCAAGCTTTCTTT. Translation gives CASSQEDSQAFF.